Here is one T cell receptor (beta chain) with its context. No antigen is known for it. The data were taken from a study of cytomegalovirus exposure and HLA in healthy donors. Study-level points and caveats: Highly shared sequence variants in one cluster were likely a sequencing artifact. Association with HLA alleles at 0.05 false discovery rate was found for roughly 17,000 TCR beta sequences in a later analysis.

The PCR contained 60 Vbeta and 13 Jbeta primers. In the original workflow: It was a later analysis that counted tens of millions of unique TCR beta chains, of which around 11 million were shared. Sequencing used immunoSEQ multiplex PCR; TCRdb keeps in-frame clones, though not all of them. V, J and clone size were drawn from that table, and D and trimming were deduced from the DNA. The data show 50,000 to 70,000 clones, around 79% seen once. The CDR3 is 16 residues long. The germline gives CDR1 LGHNA, CDR2 YNFKEQ. J was trimmed by 5 bases and V by 0 bases; bases with no gene match: 9. The TCR comes from a female donor in good health and CMV-seronegative. The chain couples TRBV4-2 to TRBJ1-2; 7 nucleotides match TRBD1. Sequencing was performed on PBMCs. The CDR3: CASSQDRTGEAYGYTF. The CDR3, as DNA: TGTGCCAGCAGCCAAGATAGAACAGGGGAGGCGTATGGCTACACCTTC.